These T cell receptor beta chains were read from a single sample in a study of PD-L1 blockade in urothelial cancer. The method was immunoSEQ multiplex PCR; TCRdb's version includes in-frame clones alone and lacks a portion of them. The sample records 90,000 or so clones, around 87% being singletons. The sequencing here drew on PBMCs, taken around atezolizumab (anti-PD-L1) treatment. Receptor source: a man aged 60-69 years with urothelial cancer. Both conserved end residues are part of each CDR3. The D gene is left open where the match is weak. Clone size is stated in some rows and not others, as once, few, many or a class when expanded.

V gene: TRBV6-5; J gene: TRBJ1-2; D gene: TRBD1; clone size: -; CDR3 protein: CASRLSSGTGDGYTF; CDR3 DNA: TGTGCCAGCAGACTTTCCTCCGGGACAGGGGACGGCTACACCTTC
V gene: TRBV29-1; J gene: TRBJ2-7; D gene: TRBD1; clone size: -; CDR3 protein: CSVGGTGKSYEQYF; CDR3 DNA: TGCAGCGTTGGTGGGACAGGGAAATCCTACGAGCAGTACTTC
V gene: TRBV11-1; J gene: TRBJ2-7; D gene: -; clone size: -; CDR3 protein: CASSLGVSTYEQYF; CDR3 DNA: TGTGCCAGCAGCTTAGGCGTAAGTACCTACGAGCAGTACTTC
V gene: TRBV5-4; J gene: TRBJ1-2; D gene: -; clone size: -; CDR3 protein: CASKGTIDGYTF; CDR3 DNA: TGTGCCAGCAAGGGGACTATAGATGGCTACACCTTC
V gene: TRBV7-8; J gene: TRBJ2-4; D gene: TRBD2; clone size: few; CDR3 protein: CASSLGFQRGRRNIQYF; CDR3 DNA: TGTGCCAGCAGCTTAGGGTTCCAGCGGGGGAGGAGAAACATTCAGTACTTC
V gene: TRBV5-4; J gene: TRBJ1-2; D gene: TRBD1; clone size: -; CDR3 protein: CASRRDRGGYTF; CDR3 DNA: TGTGCCAGCAGACGGGACAGGGGTGGCTACACCTTC
V gene: TRBV9; J gene: TRBJ2-7; D gene: TRBD2; clone size: once; CDR3 protein: CASSVGLAGGPIEQYF; CDR3 DNA: TGTGCCAGCAGCGTTGGACTAGCGGGAGGGCCGATCGAGCAGTACTTC
V gene: TRBV5-1; J gene: TRBJ2-1; D gene: -; clone size: -; CDR3 protein: CASRDHRGSYNEQFF; CDR3 DNA: TGCGCCAGCAGAGACCATCGGGGCTCCTACAATGAGCAGTTCTTC
V gene: TRBV21-1; J gene: TRBJ1-4; D gene: -; clone size: -; CDR3 protein: CASSKGPKEGEKLFF; CDR3 DNA: TGTGCCAGCAGCAAAGGGCCTAAGGAGGGTGAAAAACTGTTTTTT
V gene: TRBV7-9; J gene: TRBJ2-2; D gene: -; clone size: -; CDR3 protein: CASSLQITGELFF; CDR3 DNA: TGTGCCAGCAGCTTACAAATCACCGGGGAGCTGTTTTTT
V gene: TRBV5-1; J gene: TRBJ2-2; D gene: -; clone size: few; CDR3 protein: CATQNGQYTGELFF; CDR3 DNA: TGCGCCACCCAAAATGGACAGTACACCGGGGAGCTGTTTTTT
V gene: TRBV21-1; J gene: TRBJ2-7; D gene: -; clone size: -; CDR3 protein: CASFKRASGRAFSYEQYF; CDR3 DNA: TGTGCCAGCTTCAAACGGGCTAGCGGGAGGGCCTTTTCCTACGAGCAGTACTTC
V gene: TRBV7-8; J gene: TRBJ1-1; D gene: -; clone size: -; CDR3 protein: CASSLVGGVNTEAFF; CDR3 DNA: TGTGCCAGCAGCTTGGTAGGGGGGGTGAACACTGAAGCTTTCTTT
V gene: TRBV2; J gene: TRBJ2-7; D gene: TRBD1; clone size: -; CDR3 protein: CASTGTGSSYEQYF; CDR3 DNA: TGTGCCAGCACCGGGACAGGGTCATCCTACGAGCAGTACTTC
V gene: TRBV7-6; J gene: TRBJ2-3; D gene: TRBD2; clone size: once; CDR3 protein: CASSWGGRQSTDTQYF; CDR3 DNA: TGTGCCAGCAGCTGGGGGGGGAGACAGAGCACAGATACGCAGTATTTT
V gene: TRBV4-1; J gene: TRBJ1-6; D gene: TRBD1; clone size: once; CDR3 protein: CASSRRIGTGDDSPLHF; CDR3 DNA: TGCGCCAGCAGCCGACGCATCGGGACAGGGGATGATTCACCCCTCCACTTT
V gene: TRBV30; J gene: TRBJ1-2; D gene: -; clone size: -; CDR3 protein: CAWSAGNYGYTF; CDR3 DNA: TGTGCCTGGAGTGCAGGGAACTATGGCTACACCTTC
V gene: TRBV2; J gene: TRBJ2-7; D gene: TRBD2; clone size: -; CDR3 protein: CASSDGGGHEQYF; CDR3 DNA: TGTGCCAGCAGCGACGGGGGGGGCCACGAGCAGTACTTC
V gene: TRBV5-1; J gene: TRBJ1-1; D gene: -; clone size: -; CDR3 protein: CASSLDPGSINTEAFF; CDR3 DNA: TGCGCCAGCAGCTTGGATCCAGGTTCTATCAACACTGAAGCTTTCTTT
V gene: TRBV7-9; J gene: TRBJ2-7; D gene: -; clone size: -; CDR3 protein: CASSSNRDLEQYF; CDR3 DNA: TGTGCCAGCAGCTCTAACAGGGATCTCGAGCAGTACTTC
V gene: TRBV20-1; J gene: TRBJ1-2; D gene: -; clone size: few; CDR3 protein: CSFDSYGYTF; CDR3 DNA: TGCAGTTTCGACAGCTATGGCTACACCTTC
V gene: TRBV30; J gene: TRBJ1-4; D gene: TRBD1; clone size: -; CDR3 protein: CAWRRTGGAGSLFF; CDR3 DNA: TGTGCCTGGAGGCGGACAGGAGGAGCGGGTAGTCTGTTTTTT
V gene: TRBV7-9; J gene: TRBJ2-2; D gene: -; clone size: few; CDR3 protein: CASSLGSSANTGELFF; CDR3 DNA: TGTGCCAGCAGCTTAGGGTCAAGCGCGAACACCGGGGAGCTGTTTTTT
V gene: TRBV9; J gene: TRBJ2-1; D gene: -; clone size: -; CDR3 protein: CASSVASRQGYYNEQFF; CDR3 DNA: TGTGCCAGCAGCGTAGCGAGTCGGCAGGGATACTACAATGAGCAGTTCTTC
V gene: TRBV5-1; J gene: TRBJ2-5; D gene: -; clone size: -; CDR3 protein: CASSMGVIGRANQETQYF; CDR3 DNA: TGCGCCAGCAGCATGGGGGTCATTGGCAGGGCGAACCAAGAGACCCAGTACTTC
V gene: TRBV19; J gene: TRBJ2-5; D gene: -; clone size: -; CDR3 protein: CASSIGAWETQYF; CDR3 DNA: TGTGCCAGTAGTATAGGGGCGTGGGAGACCCAGTACTTC
V gene: TRBV30; J gene: TRBJ2-2; D gene: TRBD2; clone size: -; CDR3 protein: CAWSPGTSGGPGELFF; CDR3 DNA: TGTGCCTGGAGTCCAGGGACTAGCGGGGGGCCCGGGGAGCTGTTTTTT
V gene: TRBV7-9; J gene: TRBJ2-7; D gene: TRBD1; clone size: -; CDR3 protein: CASSRGQSVTEQYF; CDR3 DNA: TGTGCCAGCAGCCGGGGACAGAGTGTAACGGAGCAGTACTTC
V gene: TRBV2; J gene: TRBJ2-5; D gene: -; clone size: once; CDR3 protein: CASSEGYRTEETQYF; CDR3 DNA: TGTGCCAGCAGTGAAGGTTACAGGACAGAAGAGACCCAGTACTTC
V gene: TRBV7-2; J gene: TRBJ1-2; D gene: -; clone size: -; CDR3 protein: CASSLNLPVYTF; CDR3 DNA: TGTGCCAGCAGCTTAAATTTGCCAGTTTACACCTTC
V gene: TRBV13; J gene: TRBJ1-2; D gene: -; clone size: few; CDR3 protein: CASSSQGHYGYTF; CDR3 DNA: TGTGCCAGCAGCTCGCAGGGCCACTATGGCTACACCTTC
V gene: TRBV20-1; J gene: TRBJ1-1; D gene: -; clone size: once; CDR3 protein: CSGELNTEAFF; CDR3 DNA: TGCAGTGGGGAGTTGAACACTGAAGCTTTCTTT
V gene: TRBV18; J gene: TRBJ1-4; D gene: -; clone size: -; CDR3 protein: CASSPLPGAANEKLFF; CDR3 DNA: TGTGCCAGCTCACCACTTCCAGGGGCAGCTAATGAAAAACTGTTTTTT
V gene: TRBV6-5; J gene: TRBJ1-2; D gene: TRBD1; clone size: -; CDR3 protein: CASRETGEHGYTF; CDR3 DNA: TGTGCCAGCCGGGAGACAGGGGAGCATGGCTACACCTTC
V gene: TRBV9; J gene: TRBJ1-2; D gene: TRBD1; clone size: once; CDR3 protein: CASSVGRGQGGNYGYTF; CDR3 DNA: TGTGCCAGCAGCGTAGGGAGGGGACAGGGGGGAAACTATGGCTACACCTTC
V gene: TRBV11-2; J gene: TRBJ2-2; D gene: -; clone size: -; CDR3 protein: CASSFGTNTGELFF; CDR3 DNA: TGTGCCAGCAGCTTCGGGACGAACACCGGGGAGCTGTTTTTT
V gene: TRBV28; J gene: TRBJ2-7; D gene: TRBD1; clone size: -; CDR3 protein: CASSWGTGRDEQYF; CDR3 DNA: TGTGCCAGCAGTTGGGGGACAGGGCGGGACGAGCAGTACTTC
V gene: TRBV28; J gene: TRBJ2-1; D gene: TRBD1; clone size: few; CDR3 protein: CASSPGQGTTYNEQFF; CDR3 DNA: TGTGCCAGCAGCCCGGGACAGGGGACCACCTACAATGAGCAGTTCTTC
V gene: TRBV6-6; J gene: TRBJ2-3; D gene: TRBD2; clone size: -; CDR3 protein: CASRFLAGGPDTQYF; CDR3 DNA: TGTGCCAGCAGATTTCTAGCGGGAGGGCCAGATACGCAGTATTTT
V gene: TRBV18; J gene: TRBJ1-1; D gene: TRBD1; clone size: -; CDR3 protein: CASSLAGTGNTEAFF; CDR3 DNA: TGTGCCAGCTCACTCGCCGGGACAGGGAACACTGAAGCTTTCTTT
V gene: TRBV7-5; J gene: TRBJ1-3; D gene: -; clone size: -; CDR3 protein: CVRSLGGTGDTGNTIYF; CDR3 DNA: TGTGTCAGAAGCTTAGGAGGCACAGGGGATACTGGAAACACCATATATTTT
V gene: TRBV29-1; J gene: TRBJ2-2; D gene: -; clone size: -; CDR3 protein: CSVAGSNTGELFF; CDR3 DNA: TGCAGCGTTGCGGGGAGCAACACCGGGGAGCTGTTTTTT
V gene: TRBV28; J gene: TRBJ2-7; D gene: TRBD1; clone size: -; CDR3 protein: CASSSGTGGYEQYF; CDR3 DNA: TGTGCCAGCAGTTCCGGGACAGGGGGCTACGAGCAGTACTTC
V gene: TRBV2; J gene: TRBJ2-1; D gene: TRBD1; clone size: -; CDR3 protein: CASAGQGDNEQFF; CDR3 DNA: TGTGCCAGCGCGGGACAGGGGGACAATGAGCAGTTCTTC
V gene: TRBV19; J gene: TRBJ2-5; D gene: -; clone size: -; CDR3 protein: CASSIEATQYF; CDR3 DNA: TGTGCCAGTAGTATAGAGGCGACCCAGTACTTC
V gene: TRBV4-3; J gene: TRBJ1-4; D gene: -; clone size: -; CDR3 protein: CASSLTNGEKLFF; CDR3 DNA: TGCGCCAGCAGCCTGACAAATGGCGAAAAACTGTTTTTT
V gene: TRBV10-3; J gene: TRBJ2-7; D gene: TRBD2; clone size: -; CDR3 protein: CAISESTSGLSSYEQYF; CDR3 DNA: TGTGCCATCAGTGAGTCTACTAGCGGGCTGAGCTCCTACGAGCAGTACTTC
V gene: TRBV7-8; J gene: TRBJ2-3; D gene: -; clone size: -; CDR3 protein: CASSFIVSTGGDTQYF; CDR3 DNA: TGTGCCAGCAGCTTCATAGTTTCGACCGGGGGAGATACGCAGTATTTT
V gene: TRBV19; J gene: TRBJ2-2; D gene: -; clone size: -; CDR3 protein: CASSQRLGTVPGELFF; CDR3 DNA: TGTGCCAGTAGTCAAAGACTAGGAACGGTCCCCGGGGAGCTGTTTTTT
V gene: TRBV9; J gene: TRBJ1-5; D gene: TRBD1; clone size: -; CDR3 protein: CASSPDRVFGQPQHF; CDR3 DNA: TGTGCCAGCAGCCCGGACAGGGTTTTTGGTCAGCCCCAGCATTTT